This TCR beta chain was sequenced in a study of blood T cell repertoires in COVID-19. Study details: From the United States, Italy and Spain came samples of acute and convalescent COVID-19. PBMCs, B-cell-depleted T cells, or T cells were the source of the cDNA or gDNA that made up the material.

The CDR3 has 13 residues. Trimming shortened V by 5 bases and J by 1 base, and 8 bases separated the two germline ends. Germline CDR1 reads LNHDA; CDR2 reads SQIVND (reference sequence). Generated by immunoSEQ multiplex PCR, the TCRdb table keeps only in-frame clones and is missing some. The sample yields 150,000 to 200,000 clones, roughly 84% seen once. The sequenced material came from PBMCs or T cells enriched from blood (not recorded which). The receptor was isolated from a woman younger than 45 who had been exposed to COVID-19. V is TRBV19 and J is TRBJ1-1; D unresolved. The CDR3 region is CASSSERNTEAFF. The CDR3 DNA reads as TGTGCCAGTAGTTCCGAGAGGAACACTGAAGCTTTCTTT.